Each of the 32 T cell receptor beta chains below was sequenced from the same sample in a study of blood T cell repertoires in COVID-19. TCRdb's table, derived via immunoSEQ multiplex PCR, lists solely in-frame clones and lacks some. The top ten hold roughly 15% of the sample, which has tens of thousands of clones, over 80% seen once. The sample comprised peripheral blood. These receptors were collected from a woman older than 75 with active or convalescent COVID-19.

This clone was observed a few times. The chain is built from TRBV28 and TRBJ2-2; TRBD2 matches 7 bases. The V gene's germline CDR1 is MDHEN and CDR2 SYDVKM. Unmatched junction bases numbered 4, after V lost 3 bases and J lost 3 bases. The CDR3 contains 15 residues. The CDR3 nucleotides read TGTGCCAGCAGTTTTCGGGACTACCACACCGGGGAGCTGTTTTTT. Amino acid sequence: CASSFRDYHTGELFF.

The chain uses TRBV5-1 and TRBJ2-1, with D possibly matching TRBD2 (5 bases). The V gene lost 2 bases and the J gene lost 2 bases, with 11 bases spanning the gap. There are 15 residues in the CDR3. The germline V gene has CDR1 SGHRS and CDR2 YFSETQ. CDR3 amino acids: CASSFRPEAYNEQFF. CDR3 DNA sequence: TGCGCCAGCAGCTTCCGACCGGAGGCCTACAATGAGCAGTTCTTC.

The rearrangement links TRBV24-1 to TRBJ2-3, with 10 positions matching TRBD2. The trim removed 5 bases at V and 2 bases at J, leaving 3 bases unmatched. Germline V gives CDR1 KGHDR, CDR2 SFDVKD. CDR3 size: 15 residues. The CDR3 DNA follows: TGTGCCACCAGTGTAAGCGGGAGGGCCACAGATACGCAGTATTTT. Its protein is CATSVSGRATDTQYF.

In its sample, this clone was seen a few times. The V gene is TRBV9, the J gene TRBJ2-3; 8 nucleotides line up with TRBD2. After removal of 4 bases from V and 2 bases from J, the junction contained 6 bases not matched to a gene. CDR1 is SGDLS and CDR2 is YYNGEE in the germline V gene. The CDR3 runs 15 residues. The CDR3 nucleotides read TGTGCCAGCAGCCCGGGGGGGGGTAACACAGATACGCAGTATTTT. Its translation is CASSPGGGNTDTQYF.

Only one count was recorded for this clone. The genes are TRBV19 and TRBJ1-3; TRBD1 aligns across 7 bases. With V trimmed by 3 bases and J by 6 bases, 11 bases remained unmatched. In germline, CDR1 is LNHDA, CDR2 SQIVND (reference sequence). The CDR3 sequence is 16 residues long. CDR3: CASSIRPTGSTNTIYF. CDR3 in DNA: TGTGCCAGTAGTATTCGCCCGACAGGGAGTACAAACACCATATATTTT. Combining the CDR3 with reference TRBV19 and TRBJ1-3 gives the whole variable domain DGGITQSPKYLFRKEGQNVTLSCEQNLNHDAMYWYRQDPGQGLRLIYYSQIVNDFQKGDIAEGYSVSREKKESFPLTVTSAQKNPTAFYLCASSIRPTGSTNTIYFGEGSWLTVV.

The rearrangement joins TRBV5-4 to TRBJ2-5; perhaps TRBD2 as D (6 bases). The CDR3 is 16 residues long. Germline V gene lookup returns CDR1 SGHNT and CDR2 YYREEE (reference sequence). Trimming took off 4 bases at V and 1 base at J, with 17 bases between the two ends. The DNA of the CDR3 is TGTGCCAGCAGCCCCGGGACCGGAGGGCGCCAAGAGACCCAGTACTTC. Its protein product is CASSPGTGGRQETQYF.

The chain has TRBV27 and TRBJ1-1, with 7 bases aligning to TRBD1. The V and J ends lost 7 bases and 1 base, in that order; junction bases with no gene match: 6. The germline V gene encodes CDR1 MNHEY and CDR2 SMNVEV (reference sequence). This CDR3 has 14 amino acids. The CDR3 nucleotides are TGTGCCAGCAATATGAGGGGGCGGAACACTGAAGCTTTCTTT. Amino acid sequence: CASNMRGRNTEAFF.

This clone was detected ten times or more. The V and J genes are TRBV4-1 and TRBJ1-1, with D possibly being TRBD1 (6 bases). Germline V gene lookup returns CDR1 MGHRA and CDR2 YSYEKL. Deletions cut 3 bases from V and 1 base from J, with 9 bases between. The CDR3 is 14 amino acids. Here the CDR3 DNA reads TGCGCCAGCAGCCAGGACAGTGGGAACACTGAAGCTTTCTTT. Translation: CASSQDSGNTEAFF.

The chain employs TRBV6-5 and TRBJ1-2; tentative D call: TRBD1 (5 bases). Germline CDR1 and CDR2: MNHEY and SVGAGI. The CDR3 has 15 residues. Trimming removed 5 bases from V and 3 bases from J, with 16 bases in between. The CDR3 reads CASSRGRSGDYGYTF. The CDR3 nucleotides read TGTGCCAGCAGTCGGGGGAGATCCGGTGACTATGGCTACACCTTC.

Only a few counts were recorded for this clone. The rearrangement joins TRBV6-5 to TRBJ1-1; 10 bases are shared with TRBD1. The length of the CDR3 is 16 residues. The trim removed 0 bases at V and 11 bases at J, leaving 12 bases unmatched. The germline CDR1 and CDR2 sequences are MNHEY and SVGAGI. The CDR3 DNA reads TGTGCCAGCAGTTACTCCGACCCGGGACAGGGGTTGAGCGCTTTCTTT. Translation gives CASSYSDPGQGLSAFF.

The chain couples TRBV5-4 to TRBJ2-5; tentatively, D is TRBD2 (5 bases). The CDR3 is made up of 13 amino acids. Germline V gene sequence: CDR1 SGHNT, CDR2 YYREEE (reference sequence). V shed 2 bases and J shed 5 bases, with 10 bases lying between them. The CDR3 DNA is TGTGCCAGCAGCTTAGCCGGGGTCGAGACCCAGTACTTC. Translated: CASSLAGVETQYF.

This chain joins TRBV29-1 and TRBJ1-1; D gene unclear. CDR1 and CDR2 (germline): SQVTM, ANQGSEA. V lost 2 bases, J lost 4 bases, and 2 bases lay in between. CDR3 length equals 10 residues. CDR3 in amino acids: CSVERTEAFF. For the CDR3, the DNA is TGCAGCGTTGAACGCACTGAAGCTTTCTTT.

The V gene is TRBV18, the J gene TRBJ2-4; D is possibly TRBD1 (6 bases). Trimming left V 3 bases short and J 1 base short, with 13 bases between. The CDR3 runs 16 residues. Looked up from germline, CDR1 is KGHSH and CDR2 is LQKENI. The CDR3 coding sequence is TGTGCCAGCTCACCCCAACAGGGCCTCGCCAAAAACATTCAGTACTTC. It is translated as CASSPQQGLAKNIQYF.

The CDR3 sequence is CASRWTGVEKLFF. CDR3 nucleotide sequence: TGTGCCAGCAGATGGACAGGGGTTGAAAAACTGTTTTTT. V gene TRBV12-3 or TRBV12-4 combines with J gene TRBJ1-4; 9 bases are a match to TRBD1. The CDR3 sequence is 13 residues long. Losses at the gene ends were 6 bases for V and 7 bases for J; bases not matched to a gene: 3.

This clone was observed a handful of times. The chain combines TRBV7-9 with TRBJ1-2; D possibly corresponds to TRBD1 (5 bases). This CDR3 is 15 amino acids long. With 5 bases removed from V and 0 bases from J, the gap between germline ends came to 13 bases. From germline, CDR1 is SEHNR and CDR2 FQNEAQ (reference sequence). The CDR3 sequence is CASSPGGATNYGYTF. CDR3 nucleotides: TGTGCCAGCAGCCCGGGGGGAGCAACTAACTATGGCTACACCTTC.

The chain carries TRBV6-2 or TRBV6-3 and TRBJ2-5; tentatively, D is TRBD2 (5 bases). Between the trimmed V and J ends, which lost 3 bases and 5 bases, there was a span of 19 bases. The CDR3 has 16 residues. Germline V lookup: CDR1 MNHEY, CDR2 SVGEGT. CDR3 in DNA: TGTGCCAGCAGTTATGGGCCGGGCCGGACTCGGGAGACCCAGTACTTC. This translates into CASSYGPGRTRETQYF.

The J gene is TRBJ2-4, the V gene TRBV5-1; 7 positions agree with TRBD1. This CDR3 region has 18 residues. Germline-derived CDR1 and CDR2 are SGHRS and YFSETQ. V dropped 1 base and J dropped 1; count of bases not matched to a gene: 11. CDR3 loop: CASSLMGDRAAAKNIQYF. CDR3 in DNA: TGCGCCAGCAGCTTGATGGGCGACAGGGCAGCTGCCAAAAACATTCAGTACTTC.

This clone appeared a few times. The chain carries TRBV5-1 and TRBJ2-7; tentative D call: TRBD1 (8 bases). The CDR3 contains 15 residues. Germline CDR1 is SGHRS and CDR2 is YFSETQ. Trimming removed 4 bases at V and 3 bases at J, with 17 bases between. CDR3 DNA: TGCGCCAGCAGCCTCGGGGGGACAGGAGTCTACGAGCAGTACTTC. Amino acids: CASSLGGTGVYEQYF.

V and J are TRBV2 and TRBJ1-1; possibly TRBD1 for D (6 bases). Trimming took off 7 bases at V and 1 base at J, with 10 bases between the two ends. The CDR3 consists of 13 residues. Per germline, CDR1 SNHLY and CDR2 FYNNEI. The CDR3 nucleotides read TGTGCCAGCAACGGACAGTGGAACACTGAAGCTTTCTTT. It translates to CASNGQWNTEAFF.

On this clone itself: An end of the junction does not agree with germline; a read error may underlie this. The gene calls are TRBV27 and TRBJ2-7, with TRBD2 identical over 7 bases. This CDR3 has 16 amino acids. Germline V gene lookup returns CDR1 MNHEY and CDR2 SMNVEV (reference sequence). The CDR3 nucleotides read TGTGCCAGCAGTCCCGGCGGGGGACGGACACGACTACCGATTAATTTC. Protein sequence: CASSPGGGRTRLPINF.

This chain connects TRBV6-2 or TRBV6-3 to TRBJ1-2, with 7 bases matching TRBD1. The CDR3 length is 14 residues. From germline, CDR1 is MNHEY and CDR2 SVGEGT. Germline trimming cut 4 bases from V and 4 bases from J; bases unmatched to any gene: 6. CDR3 loop: CASSSTDRVYGYTF. The CDR3, as DNA: TGTGCCAGCAGTTCAACAGACAGGGTCTATGGCTACACCTTC.

J is TRBJ1-5 and V is TRBV27, with TRBD1 identical over 8 bases. CDR3 size: 15 residues. Trimming cost V 8 bases and J 7 bases; bases outside gene matches: 13. Germline loops: CDR1 MNHEY, CDR2 SMNVEV (reference sequence). CDR3 sequence: CASFGRTGLRQPQHF. DNA for the CDR3: TGTGCCAGCTTCGGCCGGACAGGGCTTCGCCAGCCCCAGCATTTT.

The V call is TRBV27, the J call TRBJ2-1, with unresolved D. V lost 4 bases to trimming and J lost 7 bases, with 14 bases between them. CDR1 and CDR2 (germline): MNHEY, SMNVEV (reference sequence). This CDR3 has 14 residues. CDR3 sequence (DNA): TGTGCCAGCAGTTCAGTCCGGGTCCTTAATGAGCAGTTCTTC. Its translation is CASSSVRVLNEQFF.

This rearrangement joins TRBV6-2 or TRBV6-3 to TRBJ2-5, with D possibly being TRBD1 (5 bases). The CDR3 extends over 17 amino acids. V lost 0 bases, J lost 0 bases, and 14 bases lay in between. CDR1 and CDR2 from the germline V gene are MNHEY and SVGEGT. The CDR3 reads CASSYSGAGPHQETQYF. Here the CDR3 DNA reads TGTGCCAGCAGTTACTCCGGCGCAGGGCCTCACCAAGAGACCCAGTACTTC.

The chain carries TRBV7-2 and TRBJ1-4; 7 nucleotides line up with TRBD1. Losses at the gene ends were 6 bases for V and 4 bases for J; bases not matched to a gene: 5. Per germline, CDR1 SGHTA and CDR2 FQGNSA. The CDR3 contains 14 residues. CDR3 protein: CASRISGGNEKLFF. The DNA for the CDR3 is TGTGCCAGCAGAATCTCAGGGGGTAATGAAAAACTGTTTTTT.

This clone was counted only a few times. The V and J genes are TRBV4-1 and TRBJ2-1, with 8 bases fitting TRBD2. The germline gives CDR1 MGHRA, CDR2 YSYEKL. The CDR3 sequence is 15 residues long. Germline trimming cut 4 bases from V and 3 bases from J; bases unmatched to any gene: 5. DNA of the CDR3: TGCGCCAGCAGCCTTCTAGCGGGTGTCTACAATGAGCAGTTCTTC. Amino acid sequence: CASSLLAGVYNEQFF.

This chain links TRBV5-1 with TRBJ2-5; 15 bases fit TRBD2. In germline, CDR1 is SGHRS, CDR2 YFSETQ. V lost 4 bases and J lost 5; bases outside the gene matches: 6. This CDR3 comprises 16 residues. The CDR3 spells CASSLGTSGGHETQYF. In DNA form, the CDR3 reads TGCGCCAGCAGCCTGGGGACTAGCGGGGGGCATGAGACCCAGTACTTC.

This chain joins TRBV29-1 and TRBJ1-1, with TRBD1 as a possible D gene (6 bases). V was pared by 6 bases and J by 4 bases, with 15 bases between. This CDR3 region has 13 residues. Germline V CDR1 and CDR2: SQVTM, ANQGSEA. DNA for the CDR3: TGCAGCGTCTCAGGGGTTTTGAGCACTGAAGCTTTCTTT. Its translation is CSVSGVLSTEAFF. The whole variable domain, filled in from reference TRBV29-1 and TRBJ1-1, reads SAVISQKPSRDICQRGTSLTIQCQVDSQVTMMFWYRQQPGQSLTLIATANQGSEATYESGFVIDKFPISRPNLTFSTLTVSNMSPEDSSIYLCSVSGVLSTEAFFGQGTRLTVV.

This chain joins TRBV5-1 and TRBJ2-7; 8 bases are a match to TRBD2. The V and J ends lost 4 bases and 2 bases, in that order; junction bases with no gene match: 11. This CDR3 has 16 residues. Germline V gives CDR1 SGHRS, CDR2 YFSETQ. In DNA form, the CDR3 reads TGCGCCAGCAGCCCGGGGACTAGTGGTCCCACCTACGAGCAGTACTTC. Translation gives CASSPGTSGPTYEQYF.

The chain couples TRBV5-3 to TRBJ2-4, with D unclear. TRBV5-3 is an ORF, and what it does is uncertain. The V end lost 4 bases, the J end lost 6 bases, and 11 bases lay between the germline ends. The CDR3 runs to 13 residues. CDR3 in DNA: TGTGCCAGAAGCACTCCTCTAGGAAACATTCAGTACTTC. Protein product: CARSTPLGNIQYF.

In this sample, this clone turned up a few times. V usage is TRBV7-3 and J usage is TRBJ1-6, with no clear D. The CDR3 is 16 residues long. Germline values: CDR1 SGHTA, CDR2 FQGTGA. V dropped 0 bases and J dropped 4 bases, with 10 bases sitting between them. CDR3 region: CASSLTGLGYNSPLHF. The CDR3 bases are TGTGCCAGCAGCTTAACCGGTCTAGGATATAATTCACCCCTCCACTTT.

As concerns this clone: Other nucleotide sequences from this sample produce the same CDR3. V is TRBV12-3 or TRBV12-4 and J is TRBJ2-5; TRBD1 is a possible D gene (5 bases). This CDR3 spans 12 amino acids. The V and J ends lost 3 bases and 4 bases respectively, with 6 bases between them. CDR3 bases: TGTGCCAGCAGTTTCGACAGAGAGACCCAGTACTTC. Protein sequence: CASSFDRETQYF.